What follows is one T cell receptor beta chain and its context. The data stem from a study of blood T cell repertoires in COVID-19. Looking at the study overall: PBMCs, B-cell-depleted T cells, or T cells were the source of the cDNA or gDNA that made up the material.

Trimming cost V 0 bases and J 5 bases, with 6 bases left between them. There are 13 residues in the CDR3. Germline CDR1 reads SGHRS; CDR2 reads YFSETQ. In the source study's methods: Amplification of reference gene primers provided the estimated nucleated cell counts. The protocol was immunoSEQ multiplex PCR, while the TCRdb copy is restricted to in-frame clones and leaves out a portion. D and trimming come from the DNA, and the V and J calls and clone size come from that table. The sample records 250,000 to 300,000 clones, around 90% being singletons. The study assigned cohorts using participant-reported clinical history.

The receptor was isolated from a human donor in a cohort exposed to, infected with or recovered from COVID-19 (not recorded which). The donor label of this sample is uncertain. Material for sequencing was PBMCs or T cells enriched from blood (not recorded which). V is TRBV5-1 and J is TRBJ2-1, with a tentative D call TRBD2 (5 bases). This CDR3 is CASSLGRDNEQFF. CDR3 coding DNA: TGCGCCAGCAGCTTGGGGCGGGACAATGAGCAGTTCTTC.